The next 28 T cell receptor beta chains were all read from a single sample in a study of T cell changes during pregnancy in multiple sclerosis. Produced via immunoSEQ multiplex PCR; TCRdb's table is partial and in-frame only. The sample shows 33,000 or so clones, 80% to 90% of them seen only once. Sequences were derived from CD8+ T cells from peripheral blood mononuclear cells, sampled in the third trimester of pregnancy. The receptor source for this set is a female donor with multiple sclerosis, enrolled in a pregnancy study.

The chain carries TRBV2 and TRBJ1-3; no clear D. Trimming stripped 4 bases from V and 8 bases from J, with 6 bases between. Germline CDR1 is SNHLY and CDR2 is FYNNEI. The CDR3 length is 11 residues. The CDR3 sequence is CASSGGDTIYF. The CDR3 DNA is TGTGCCAGCAGTGGGGGAGACACCATATATTTT.

Written as DNA, the CDR3 is TGTGCCAGCAGCCCCCGGGGACAGGGGGTTCCGTACGAGCAGTACTTC. Its protein product is CASSPRGQGVPYEQYF. V and J are TRBV9 and TRBJ2-7; 11 bases map to TRBD1. The trim removed 4 bases at V and 4 bases at J, leaving 10 bases unmatched. Germline CDR1 and CDR2: SGDLS and YYNGEE. The length of the CDR3 is 16 residues.

The chain combines TRBV5-8 with TRBJ1-3, with D tentatively TRBD1 (5 bases). The CDR3 extends over 14 amino acids. From germline, CDR1 is SGHTS and CDR2 YDEGEE. Trimming took off 1 base at V and 8 bases at J, with 13 bases between the two ends. CDR3 sequence reads: CASSLSARGYTIYF. DNA for the CDR3: TGTGCCAGCAGCTTGTCGGCGCGGGGCTACACCATATATTTT.

The chain employs TRBV7-3 and TRBJ1-3; D may be TRBD1 (5 bases). Trimming removed 5 bases at V and 0 bases at J, with 20 bases between. The CDR3 has 18 residues. Germline V lookup: CDR1 SGHTA, CDR2 FQGTGA. The CDR3 nucleotides are TGTGCCAGCAGCCCCAAAGGGGCAGGGCCGGGCTCTGGAAACACCATATATTTT. As protein: CASSPKGAGPGSGNTIYF.

The chain carries TRBV28 and TRBJ2-1; D perhaps matches TRBD2 (6 bases). The CDR3 has 15 residues. Germline V gene data show CDR1 as MDHEN and CDR2 as SYDVKM. Trimming took 5 bases from V and 1 from J, leaving 12 bases between them. The CDR3 sequence: CASSGDFTSYNEQFF. CDR3 sequence (DNA): TGTGCCAGCAGTGGGGACTTTACGTCCTACAATGAGCAGTTCTTC.

In this sample, this clone turned up once. The J gene is TRBJ1-2, the V gene TRBV30, with D possibly matching TRBD1 (5 bases). From germline, CDR1 is GTSNPN and CDR2 SVGIG (reference sequence). The germline V and J ends were trimmed by 4 bases and 6 bases, with 15 bases remaining between them. This CDR3 is 13 amino acids long. The DNA of the CDR3 is TGTGCCTGGAACGGCGGGGGAGGGGATGGCTACACCTTC. Protein product: CAWNGGGGDGYTF.

V gene TRBV7-2 combines with J gene TRBJ1-5; possibly TRBD1 for D (5 bases). The CDR3 spans 14 residues. Trimming removed 3 bases at V and 1 base at J, with 7 bases between. CDR1 and CDR2 (germline): SGHTA, FQGNSA. The DNA for the CDR3 is TGTGCCAGCAGCTTGACAGTCAGCAATCAGCCCCAGCATTTT. This gives the protein CASSLTVSNQPQHF.

J is TRBJ2-6 and V is TRBV29-1; weak D call: TRBD2 (6 bases). This CDR3 is built from 16 residues. Germline loops: CDR1 SQVTM, CDR2 ANQGSEA. Trimming shortened V by 5 bases and J by 0 bases, and 14 bases separated the two germline ends. CDR3: CSVLGLESSGANVLTF. DNA of the CDR3: TGCAGCGTTTTGGGACTCGAATCCTCTGGGGCCAACGTCCTGACTTTC.

The chain recombines TRBV10-1 with TRBJ2-3, with D tentatively TRBD2 (6 bases). CDR3 size: 14 residues. Trimming stripped 5 bases from V and 9 bases from J, with 18 bases between. Germline lookup yields CDR1 WNHNN and CDR2 SYGVQD (reference sequence). CDR3 amino acids: CASSKFGTGQTQYF. In DNA, the CDR3 is TGCGCCAGCAGTAAATTCGGGACTGGACAAACGCAGTATTTT.

The gene calls are TRBV6-4 and TRBJ2-7, with 9 positions matching TRBD2. Germline V gives CDR1 MRHNA, CDR2 SNTAGT. The J segment lost 0 bases and the V segment lost 9 bases, leaving 9 bases of the junction unmatched. CDR3 length: 15 amino acids. The CDR3 region is CASDGLAQYSYEQYF. The CDR3 bases are TGTGCCAGTGACGGACTAGCGCAATACTCCTACGAGCAGTACTTC.

This chain uses TRBV9 with TRBJ1-4; D is possibly TRBD1 (5 bases). Trimming took 4 bases from V and 5 from J, leaving 15 bases between them. The CDR3 has 15 amino acids. CDR1 SGDLS and CDR2 YYNGEE come from the germline V gene. In DNA, the CDR3 is TGTGCCAGCAGCCCTAGCGGGGGGGGGAATGAAAAACTGTTTTTT. This codes for CASSPSGGGNEKLFF.

The chain has TRBV9 and TRBJ1-1, with D maybe TRBD1 (5 bases). Looked up from germline, CDR1 is SGDLS and CDR2 is YYNGEE. The CDR3 covers 15 residues. The V gene lost 6 bases and the J gene lost 1 base, with 16 bases spanning the gap. This CDR3 reads CASTQGGEGNTEAFF. The CDR3, as DNA: TGTGCCAGCACCCAAGGAGGGGAGGGGAACACTGAAGCTTTCTTT. The full variable domain, rest sourced from reference TRBV9 and TRBJ1-1, is DSGVTQTPKHLITATGQRVTLRCSPRSGDLSVYWYQQSLDQGLQFLIQYYNGEERAKGNILERFSAQQFPDLHSELNLSSLELGDSALYFCASTQGGEGNTEAFFGQGTRLTVV.

The CDR3 coding sequence is TGCGCCAGCAGCCAAGAGGTTGGAGTGGGCAGGGAATATGAAAAACTGTTTTTT. Its protein product is CASSQEVGVGREYEKLFF. This chain links TRBV4-1 with TRBJ1-4; the D gene is possibly TRBD1 (5 bases). CDR1 MGHRA and CDR2 YSYEKL come from the germline V gene. The V gene lost 0 bases and the J gene lost 6 bases, with 20 bases spanning the gap. This CDR3 contains 18 residues.

The V and J genes are TRBV13 and TRBJ2-7; 8 nucleotides line up with TRBD2. J was trimmed by 2 bases and V by 8 bases; bases with no gene match: 8. The V gene's germline CDR1 is PRHDT and CDR2 FYEKMQ (reference sequence). This CDR3 contains 14 residues. DNA for the CDR3: TGTGCCAGCGCCCTGCGGGAGGCCGCCTACGAGCAGTACTTC. It encodes CASALREAAYEQYF.

This clone was counted between two and nine times. This chain uses TRBV7-9 with TRBJ2-7, with 7 bases that match TRBD2. V gave up 5 bases and J gave up 5 bases; unmatched junction bases: 9. Germline V gives CDR1 SEHNR, CDR2 FQNEAQ (reference sequence). This CDR3 contains 14 residues. CDR3 nucleotides: TGTGCCAGCAGCCTTGGGGAGGGCGTCGACGAGCAGTACTTC. This encodes CASSLGEGVDEQYF.

This chain connects TRBV27 to TRBJ1-2, with D possibly matching TRBD1 (6 bases). V lost 5 bases and J lost 0, with 10 bases in between. The germline gives CDR1 MNHEY, CDR2 SMNVEV (reference sequence). This CDR3 comprises 14 residues. The CDR3 is CASSPGHPNYGYTF. The CDR3 DNA reads TGTGCCAGCAGTCCGGGACACCCTAACTATGGCTACACCTTC.

The V call is TRBV27, the J call TRBJ2-7, with D perhaps TRBD1 (6 bases). This CDR3 has 13 amino acids. CDR1 MNHEY and CDR2 SMNVEV come from the germline V gene (reference sequence). V was shortened by 1 base and J by 5 bases, with 9 bases between the two germline ends. The CDR3 nucleotides read TGTGCCAGCAGTTTATGGGGGCGGGACGAGCAGTACTTC. Its translation: CASSLWGRDEQYF.

The V call is TRBV6-5, the J call TRBJ2-7; D not resolved. The CDR3 loop spans 14 amino acids. Trimming took off 5 bases at V and 5 bases at J, with 16 bases between the two ends. In germline, CDR1 is MNHEY, CDR2 SVGAGI. The CDR3, as DNA: TGTGCCAGCAGTCTACGAGGAACAAGGAACGAGCAGTACTTC. Translating gives CASSLRGTRNEQYF.

The chain employs TRBV4-1 and TRBJ2-5; D perhaps matches TRBD1 (6 bases). The V and J ends lost 4 bases and 4 bases respectively, with 19 bases between them. CDR3 length equals 16 residues. Germline V lookup: CDR1 MGHRA, CDR2 YSYEKL. The CDR3 nucleotides are TGCGCCAGCAGCCCCAGAAGGGACAAGGGGCGAGAGACCCAGTACTTC. Translated: CASSPRRDKGRETQYF.

The chain uses TRBV9 and TRBJ2-3; 9 nucleotides match TRBD2. The junction had 8 bases not matched to a gene; V was cut back by 6 bases and J by 3 bases. The CDR3 extends over 15 amino acids. Germline CDR1 SGDLS, CDR2 YYNGEE. The CDR3 here is CASTLAGRETDTQYF. The DNA of the CDR3 is TGTGCCAGCACCCTAGCGGGAAGAGAAACAGATACGCAGTATTTT.

The CDR3 bases are TGTGCCAGCAGCTTGGGGGCGCGCACTGAAGCTTTCTTT. Translation gives CASSLGARTEAFF. V gene TRBV5-6 combines with J gene TRBJ1-1; D gene unclear. CDR1 is SGHDT, CDR2 YYEEEE, per germline. The CDR3 length is 13 residues. V shed 0 bases and J shed 4 bases, with 7 bases lying between them. Complete variable domain (other parts from reference TRBV5-6 and TRBJ1-1): DAGVTQSPTHLIKTRGQQVTLRCSPKSGHDTVSWYQQALGQGPQFIFQYYEEEERQRGNFPDRFSGHQFPNYSSELNVNALLLGDSALYLCASSLGARTEAFFGQGTRLTVV.

The gene calls are TRBV4-1 and TRBJ2-2; TRBD2 aligns across 10 bases. Trimming took 1 base from V and 6 from J; bases not matched to a gene: 5. This CDR3 spans 16 amino acids. Germline V CDR1 and CDR2: MGHRA, YSYEKL. CDR3 sequence reads: CASSQASGSGPGELFF. The CDR3 nucleotides read TGCGCCAGCAGCCAAGCTAGCGGGAGCGGGCCCGGGGAGCTGTTTTTT.

The chain carries TRBV19 and TRBJ2-1, with TRBD2 identical over 7 bases. CDR3 length: 13 amino acids. Germline values: CDR1 LNHDA, CDR2 SQIVND (reference sequence). The V and J ends lost 5 bases and 9 bases, in that order; junction bases with no gene match: 7. CDR3 sequence: CASSLTSAGEQFF. For the CDR3, the DNA is TGTGCCAGTAGTCTTACTAGCGCTGGTGAGCAGTTCTTC.

This chain joins TRBV29-1 and TRBJ2-3, with 7 bases identical to TRBD1. Germline assignment: CDR1 SQVTM and CDR2 ANQGSEA. This CDR3 region has 17 residues. The V and J ends lost 4 bases and 5 bases, in that order; junction bases with no gene match: 18. The CDR3 loop reads CSVAGTASTAQQDTQYF. The CDR3 region has the DNA TGCAGCGTTGCCGGGACAGCGTCCACAGCCCAACAAGATACGCAGTATTTT.

The chain has TRBV19 and TRBJ1-1; D unresolved. The CDR3 length is 13 residues. Per germline, CDR1 LNHDA and CDR2 SQIVND (reference sequence). V gave up 2 bases and J gave up 1 base, with 5 bases separating them. The CDR3 region has the DNA TGTGCCAGTAGTATACACAGGAACACTGAAGCTTTCTTT. As protein: CASSIHRNTEAFF.

The chain joins TRBV10-3 to TRBJ2-1; TRBD2 matches 9 bases. The germline V gene has CDR1 ENHRY and CDR2 SYGVKD. V shed 6 bases and J 9 bases; nucleotides not matched to a gene: 6. The CDR3 loop spans 13 amino acids. The CDR3 sequence is CAIRGGRAGEQFF. CDR3 bases: TGTGCCATCAGGGGCGGGAGGGCCGGTGAGCAGTTCTTC.

V gene TRBV7-9 combines with J gene TRBJ2-5; D uncertain. With 3 bases removed from V and 4 bases from J, the gap between germline ends came to 3 bases. The CDR3 is 11 amino acids. Germline V gene data show CDR1 as SEHNR and CDR2 as FQNEAQ (reference sequence). CDR3 sequence (DNA): TGTGCCAGCAGCTTCGGAGAGACCCAGTACTTC. Translating it yields CASSFGETQYF.

Written as DNA, the CDR3 is TGTGCCAGCAGTTCTAGCGGGTCCACAGATACGCAGTATTTT. The encoded protein is CASSSSGSTDTQYF. The V and J genes are TRBV27 and TRBJ2-3, with 8 bases identical to TRBD2. With 4 bases clipped from V and 2 bases from J, the junction kept 2 bases outside the gene matches. Germline-derived CDR1 and CDR2 are MNHEY and SMNVEV (reference sequence). This CDR3 region has 14 residues.